This passage covers 14 T cell receptor beta chains from one sample sequenced in a study of T cell clonotyping in hematopoietic cell transplantation. This table comes from immunoSEQ multiplex PCR, and its TCRdb copy is limited to in-frame clones, with some not included. The sample contains roughly 11,000 clones, roughly 89% of which appear only once. The specimen sequenced was peripheral blood mononuclear cells. Receptors originate from a human donor who either received an allogeneic hematopoietic cell transplant for a myeloid malignancy or was a related donor (not recorded which). Some clones in this sample may be carry-over from other donors' samples.

CDR3 bases: TGTGCCAGCAGCAAGGGGGTCGGGGAGCTGTTTTTT. This encodes CASSKGVGELFF. V and J are TRBV11-2 and TRBJ2-2, with D maybe TRBD1 (6 bases). Trimming pared 5 bases from V and 7 bases from J, leaving 8 bases between. The CDR3 is 12 amino acids. Germline V gene sequence: CDR1 SGHAT, CDR2 FQNNGV.

This clone appeared once. The V call is TRBV30, the J call TRBJ2-7, with 7 bases fitting TRBD2. Germline V CDR1 and CDR2: GTSNPN, SVGIG (reference sequence). J gave up 9 bases and V 5 bases, and 13 bases lay outside the gene matches. The CDR3 contains 13 residues. The CDR3 loop reads CAWARGGLAGQYF. DNA for the CDR3: TGTGCCTGGGCCCGCGGGGGTTTAGCTGGGCAGTACTTC.

The chain recombines TRBV27 with TRBJ1-4; a weak D match, TRBD1 (6 bases). The germline gives CDR1 MNHEY, CDR2 SMNVEV (reference sequence). Between the trimmed V and J ends, which lost 5 bases and 0 bases, there was a span of 16 bases. The CDR3 extends over 17 amino acids. Here the CDR3 reads CASSPSQGWATNEKLFF. The CDR3 nucleotides read TGTGCCAGCAGTCCCAGTCAGGGGTGGGCAACTAATGAAAAACTGTTTTTT.

The rearrangement joins TRBV30 to TRBJ2-7; TRBD2 aligns across 9 bases. This CDR3 has 15 residues. The trim removed 1 base at V and 5 bases at J, leaving 9 bases unmatched. The V gene's germline CDR1 is GTSNPN and CDR2 SVGIG (reference sequence). The CDR3 loop is CAWSGGGAGINEQYF. The DNA of the CDR3 is TGTGCCTGGAGTGGCGGGGGGGCCGGCATCAACGAGCAGTACTTC. Combining the CDR3 with reference TRBV30 and TRBJ2-7 gives the whole variable domain SQTIHQWPATLVQPVGSPLSLECTVEGTSNPNLYWYRQAAGRGLQLLFYSVGIGQISSEVPQNLSASRPQDRQFILSSKKLLLSDSGFYLCAWSGGGAGINEQYFGPGTRLTVT.

The rearrangement joins TRBV18 to TRBJ1-1; 11 nucleotides align to TRBD1. The germline V gene has CDR1 KGHSH and CDR2 LQKENI. The ends lost 5 bases at V and 11 bases at J; junction bases unmatched: 13. The CDR3 runs 15 residues. For the CDR3, the DNA is TGTGCCAGCTCAGCAATGCAGGGACAGGGGGAGTTCGCTTTCTTT. This encodes CASSAMQGQGEFAFF.

The chain links TRBV7-2 to TRBJ1-1; no firm D call. CDR1 is SGHTA and CDR2 is FQGNSA in the germline V gene. The CDR3 extends over 14 amino acids. V lost 3 bases and J lost 5, with 13 bases in between. CDR3 amino acids: CASSFREGSTEAFF. CDR3 sequence (DNA): TGTGCCAGCAGCTTTAGAGAAGGAAGTACTGAAGCTTTCTTT.

V usage is TRBV14 and J usage is TRBJ2-7, with TRBD1 as a possible D gene (6 bases). Germline V gene data show CDR1 as SGHDN and CDR2 as FVKESK. V was trimmed by 2 bases and J by 3 bases, leaving 11 bases between them. The CDR3 totals 14 residues. The CDR3 DNA sequence: TGTGCCAGCAGCCAACTACAACAGGGCTACGAGCAGTACTTC. Its translation: CASSQLQQGYEQYF. Complete variable domain (other parts from reference TRBV14 and TRBJ2-7): EAGVTQFPSHSVIEKGQTVTLRCDPISGHDNLYWYRRVMGKEIKFLLHFVKESKQDESGMPNNRFLAERTGGTYSTLKVQPAELEDSGVYFCASSQLQQGYEQYFGPGTRLTVT.

This rearrangement joins TRBV6-6 to TRBJ1-1; D gene unclear. Per the germline V gene, CDR1 is MNHNY and CDR2 is SVGAGI (reference sequence). V was shortened by 0 bases and J by 8 bases, with 7 bases between the two germline ends. The CDR3 extends over 12 amino acids. CDR3 DNA: TGTGCCAGCAGTTACTCGACGGCGGAAGCTTTCTTT. Its protein is CASSYSTAEAFF.

This rearrangement joins TRBV4-1 to TRBJ1-2; TRBD1 matches 9 bases. There are 15 residues in the CDR3. CDR1 and CDR2 from the germline V gene are MGHRA and YSYEKL. V shed 3 bases and J 5 bases; nucleotides not matched to a gene: 7. The CDR3 nucleotides read TGCGCCAGCAGCCAGGGATCCGGGACAGGGTATGGCTACACCTTC. Protein product: CASSQGSGTGYGYTF.

This clone appeared a single time. V and J are TRBV4-2 and TRBJ2-1; tentative D call: TRBD2 (5 bases). Trimming removed 0 bases at V and 7 bases at J, with 13 bases between. This CDR3 has 15 amino acids. Germline CDR1 and CDR2: LGHNA and YNFKEQ. The DNA of the CDR3 is TGTGCCAGCAGCCAAGACCCAGCGGCTCGGAATGAGCAGTTCTTC. This gives the protein CASSQDPAARNEQFF.

This chain connects TRBV6-6 to TRBJ1-2; maybe TRBD1 (6 bases). The CDR3 sequence is 13 residues long. Germline V gene lookup returns CDR1 MNHNY and CDR2 SVGAGI (reference sequence). The V gene lost 5 bases and the J gene lost 4 bases, with 11 bases spanning the gap. CDR3 coding DNA: TGTGCCAGCAGTCAGGGGTTAGGCTATGGCTACACCTTC. Translation: CASSQGLGYGYTF.

The V gene is TRBV19, the J gene TRBJ2-5; a possible D gene is TRBD2 (6 bases). Between the trimmed V and J ends, which lost 4 bases and 0 bases, there was a span of 9 bases. This CDR3 is built from 14 residues. CDR1 is LNHDA and CDR2 is SQIVND in the germline V gene (reference sequence). The CDR3 here is CASSRDFYQETQYF. DNA of the CDR3: TGTGCCAGTAGTAGGGACTTTTACCAAGAGACCCAGTACTTC.

The chain joins TRBV5-1 to TRBJ2-5, with D uncertain. The germline V and J ends were trimmed by 1 base and 5 bases, with 18 bases remaining between them. Germline assignment: CDR1 SGHRS and CDR2 YFSETQ. There are 16 residues in the CDR3. CDR3 nucleotides: TGCGCCAGCAGCTTGATGGCACCCGCGTTGGGGGAGACCCAGTACTTC. Translation gives CASSLMAPALGETQYF.

This chain uses TRBV30 with TRBJ1-1, with D unresolved. V was trimmed by 4 bases and J by 6 bases, leaving 6 bases between them. Germline V lookup: CDR1 GTSNPN, CDR2 SVGIG (reference sequence). The CDR3 runs 10 residues. The CDR3: CAWIGPEAFF. The CDR3 DNA is TGTGCCTGGATAGGCCCTGAAGCTTTCTTT. Looking up the rest from reference TRBV30 and TRBJ1-1 gives the full variable domain: SQTIHQWPATLVQPVGSPLSLECTVEGTSNPNLYWYRQAAGRGLQLLFYSVGIGQISSEVPQNLSASRPQDRQFILSSKKLLLSDSGFYLCAWIGPEAFFGQGTRLTVV.